The clone carrying this T cell receptor beta chain has more than one count but fewer than ten. It was from unfractionated whole blood that total RNA was extracted. This specimen belongs to a study of human T cells and chemical hapten exposure. TCRdb fed the 5' RACE reads into MiXCR, producing one record per CDR3 protein. The sample includes about 140,000 distinct CDR3 sequences, over 3.5% of them seen just once. With 3 bases removed from V and 3 bases from J, the gap between germline ends came to 10 bases. Germline V gives CDR1 SGHRS, CDR2 YFSETQ. This CDR3 has 14 residues. The rearrangement links TRBV5-1 to TRBJ2-1; D ambiguous. This TCR was recovered from a female donor in good health. CDR3 protein: CASSYQTGYNEQFF. DNA of the CDR3: TGCGCCAGCAGCTACCAGACTGGCTACAATGAGCAGTTCTTC.